These T cell receptor beta chains were read from a single sample in a study of cytomegalovirus exposure and HLA in healthy donors. This table comes from immunoSEQ multiplex PCR, and its TCRdb copy is limited to in-frame clones, with some not included. In the table there are 150,000 to 200,000 clones, approximately 73% of which are singletons. Specimen: PBMCs. The source of these receptors is a woman in her twenties or thirties in good health and CMV-seropositive. The CDR3 runs from the conserved cysteine through the conserved F or W. D genes are given only for firm matches. Not every row has a clone size; where given, it reads once, few, many or a size class.

j_call: TRBJ2-7; d_call: TRBD2; v_call: TRBV7-2; clone_size: NA; cdr3_aa: CASSPQRGGPYEQYF; cdr3_nt: TGTGCCAGCAGCCCCCAGCGGGGGGGTCCCTACGAGCAGTACTTC
j_call: TRBJ2-7; d_call: TRBD1; v_call: TRBV18; clone_size: NA; cdr3_aa: CASSPLTGMRGQGAEEQYF; cdr3_nt: TGTGCCAGCTCACCACTCACAGGAATGCGGGGACAGGGGGCGGAAGAGCAGTACTTC
j_call: TRBJ1-5; d_call: TRBD1; v_call: TRBV5-3; clone_size: few; cdr3_aa: CARSGTGGRSNQPQHF; cdr3_nt: TGTGCCAGAAGCGGGACAGGGGGCAGAAGCAATCAGCCCCAGCATTTT
j_call: TRBJ2-3; d_call: NA; v_call: TRBV7-2; clone_size: NA; cdr3_aa: CASSSRETRLDTQYF; cdr3_nt: TGTGCCAGCAGCTCCCGAGAAACCCGCCTGGATACGCAGTATTTT
j_call: TRBJ2-3; d_call: NA; v_call: TRBV2; clone_size: NA; cdr3_aa: CASSRQGGSTDTQYF; cdr3_nt: TGTGCCAGCAGTCGACAGGGAGGAAGCACAGATACGCAGTATTTT
j_call: TRBJ1-6; d_call: TRBD1; v_call: TRBV6-6; clone_size: few; cdr3_aa: CASSYPDRDNSPLHF; cdr3_nt: TGTGCCAGCAGTTACCCGGACAGGGATAATTCACCCCTCCACTTT
j_call: TRBJ2-7; d_call: TRBD2; v_call: TRBV5-1; clone_size: NA; cdr3_aa: CASSSGTSGFPYEQYF; cdr3_nt: TGCGCCAGCAGCTCGGGGACTAGCGGGTTCCCCTACGAGCAGTACTTC
j_call: TRBJ2-7; d_call: NA; v_call: TRBV7-2; clone_size: NA; cdr3_aa: CASSLTSYEQYF; cdr3_nt: TGTGCCAGCAGCTTGACTTCCTACGAGCAGTACTTC
j_call: TRBJ2-7; d_call: TRBD1; v_call: TRBV7-2; clone_size: NA; cdr3_aa: CASSSGTGINEQYF; cdr3_nt: TGTGCCAGCAGCTCCGGGACAGGGATCAACGAGCAGTACTTC
j_call: TRBJ2-7; d_call: TRBD2; v_call: TRBV7-9; clone_size: NA; cdr3_aa: CASSARTSLSSYEQYF; cdr3_nt: TGTGCCAGCAGCGCAAGGACTAGCCTCAGCTCCTACGAGCAGTACTTC
j_call: TRBJ2-7; d_call: NA; v_call: TRBV15; clone_size: few; cdr3_aa: CATSRGGPPYEQYF; cdr3_nt: TGTGCCACCAGCAGAGGGGGGCCCCCCTACGAGCAGTACTTC
j_call: TRBJ1-6; d_call: NA; v_call: TRBV4-2; clone_size: NA; cdr3_aa: CASSGGGGNNSPLHF; cdr3_nt: TGTGCCAGCAGTGGGGGGGGCGGAAATAATTCACCCCTCCACTTT
j_call: TRBJ2-5; d_call: NA; v_call: TRBV6-1; clone_size: few; cdr3_aa: CASSALNRAWETQYF; cdr3_nt: TGTGCCAGCAGTGCTCTTAACAGGGCCTGGGAGACCCAGTACTTC
j_call: TRBJ1-2; d_call: TRBD1; v_call: TRBV19; clone_size: NA; cdr3_aa: CASSMDRGNYGYTF; cdr3_nt: TGTGCCAGTAGTATGGACAGGGGGAACTATGGCTACACCTTC
j_call: TRBJ2-3; d_call: TRBD1; v_call: TRBV6-1; clone_size: once; cdr3_aa: CASSETRTGSTDTQYF; cdr3_nt: TGTGCCAGCAGTGAAACCAGGACAGGGTCGACAGATACGCAGTATTTT
j_call: TRBJ2-7; d_call: NA; v_call: TRBV5-1; clone_size: NA; cdr3_aa: CASRGAPYEQYF; cdr3_nt: TGCGCCAGCAGGGGGGCCCCCTACGAGCAGTACTTC
j_call: TRBJ1-4; d_call: TRBD1; v_call: TRBV28; clone_size: NA; cdr3_aa: CASSSQFWDRGEKLFF; cdr3_nt: TGTGCCAGCAGTTCCCAATTCTGGGACAGGGGCGAAAAACTGTTTTTT
j_call: TRBJ2-7; d_call: TRBD2; v_call: TRBV15; clone_size: NA; cdr3_aa: CATSGGLAGGREQYF; cdr3_nt: TGTGCCACCAGCGGCGGACTAGCGGGGGGAAGGGAGCAGTACTTC
j_call: TRBJ2-2; d_call: TRBD1; v_call: TRBV6-6; clone_size: NA; cdr3_aa: CASRRTGGGTGELFF; cdr3_nt: TGTGCCAGCAGGAGAACAGGGGGCGGGACCGGGGAGCTGTTTTTT
j_call: TRBJ2-1; d_call: NA; v_call: TRBV25-1; clone_size: few; cdr3_aa: CASSSRGNEQFF; cdr3_nt: TGTGCCAGCAGTTCCAGAGGTAATGAGCAGTTCTTC
j_call: TRBJ2-3; d_call: TRBD2; v_call: TRBV18; clone_size: once; cdr3_aa: CASSRGGTDTQYF; cdr3_nt: TGTGCCAGCTCACGCGGGGGGACAGATACGCAGTATTTT
j_call: TRBJ2-7; d_call: NA; v_call: TRBV30; clone_size: NA; cdr3_aa: CAWSPGNEQYF; cdr3_nt: TGTGCCTGGAGTCCGGGGAACGAGCAGTACTTC
j_call: TRBJ2-6; d_call: NA; v_call: TRBV18; clone_size: NA; cdr3_aa: CASSPGLNSGANVLTF; cdr3_nt: TGTGCCAGCTCACCCGGGTTGAACTCTGGGGCCAACGTCCTGACTTTC
j_call: TRBJ2-1; d_call: TRBD2; v_call: TRBV7-8; clone_size: NA; cdr3_aa: CASSLELAVYNEQFF; cdr3_nt: TGTGCCAGCAGCTTAGAACTAGCGGTGTACAATGAGCAGTTCTTC
j_call: TRBJ2-3; d_call: TRBD2; v_call: TRBV7-8; clone_size: once; cdr3_aa: CASSLALAAAKSTDTQYF; cdr3_nt: TGTGCCAGCAGCTTAGCGCTAGCGGCAGCCAAAAGCACAGATACGCAGTATTTT
j_call: TRBJ1-5; d_call: NA; v_call: TRBV27; clone_size: few; cdr3_aa: CASSRLLVGGVGNQPQHF; cdr3_nt: TGTGCCAGCAGCCGCCTCCTAGTAGGCGGGGTTGGCAATCAGCCCCAGCATTTT
j_call: TRBJ2-7; d_call: TRBD1; v_call: TRBV5-7; clone_size: NA; cdr3_aa: CASSSGQGRFYEQYF; cdr3_nt: TGTGCCAGCAGCTCTGGACAGGGGAGATTCTACGAGCAGTACTTC
j_call: TRBJ2-1; d_call: TRBD2; v_call: TRBV4-3; clone_size: NA; cdr3_aa: CASSQDRGGDGNEQFF; cdr3_nt: TGCGCCAGCAGCCAAGATCGGGGGGGTGATGGGAATGAGCAGTTCTTC
j_call: TRBJ1-6; d_call: NA; v_call: TRBV4-3; clone_size: NA; cdr3_aa: CASSQEAGRGSYNSPLHF; cdr3_nt: TGCGCCAGCAGCCAAGAGGCGGGGAGGGGCTCCTATAATTCACCCCTCCACTTT
j_call: TRBJ2-7; d_call: TRBD1; v_call: TRBV10-3; clone_size: NA; cdr3_aa: CAIRGQGSYEQYF; cdr3_nt: TGTGCCATCCGAGGACAGGGATCCTACGAGCAGTACTTC
j_call: TRBJ2-1; d_call: TRBD2; v_call: TRBV7-8; clone_size: few; cdr3_aa: CASSLRRLAGGTQFF; cdr3_nt: TGTGCCAGCAGCTTACGGAGGCTAGCGGGGGGGACACAGTTCTTC
j_call: TRBJ2-3; d_call: NA; v_call: TRBV6-5; clone_size: NA; cdr3_aa: CASSYRGSADTQYF; cdr3_nt: TGTGCCAGCAGTTACCGGGGGTCGGCAGATACGCAGTATTTT
j_call: TRBJ1-5; d_call: NA; v_call: TRBV6-1; clone_size: NA; cdr3_aa: CASSWGGLSNQPQHF; cdr3_nt: TGTGCCAGCAGCTGGGGGGGCCTTAGCAATCAGCCCCAGCATTTT
j_call: TRBJ1-5; d_call: NA; v_call: TRBV27; clone_size: once; cdr3_aa: CASSPQGADQPQHF; cdr3_nt: TGTGCCAGCAGCCCACAGGGAGCAGATCAGCCCCAGCATTTT
j_call: TRBJ1-5; d_call: NA; v_call: TRBV6-1; clone_size: once; cdr3_aa: CASSDRLYSNQPQHF; cdr3_nt: TGTGCCAGCAGTGACCGGTTGTATAGCAATCAGCCCCAGCATTTT
j_call: TRBJ1-2; d_call: NA; v_call: TRBV11-2; clone_size: NA; cdr3_aa: CASSLGTGRGYTF; cdr3_nt: TGTGCCAGCAGCTTAGGTACAGGCCGAGGCTACACCTTC
j_call: TRBJ2-2; d_call: NA; v_call: TRBV5-8; clone_size: NA; cdr3_aa: CASSFGPEGTGELFF; cdr3_nt: TGTGCCAGCAGCTTCGGACCCGAGGGAACCGGGGAGCTGTTTTTT
j_call: TRBJ1-2; d_call: TRBD1; v_call: TRBV5-1; clone_size: NA; cdr3_aa: CASSIPTGQGTGYTF; cdr3_nt: TGCGCCAGCAGCATACCAACGGGACAGGGGACCGGCTACACCTTC
j_call: TRBJ2-1; d_call: NA; v_call: TRBV18; clone_size: NA; cdr3_aa: CASSPQGEWQAEQFF; cdr3_nt: TGTGCCAGCTCACCACAGGGGGAATGGCAGGCTGAGCAGTTCTTC
j_call: TRBJ2-7; d_call: TRBD1; v_call: TRBV5-1; clone_size: NA; cdr3_aa: CASSTGQATYEQYF; cdr3_nt: TGCGCCAGCAGCACGGGACAGGCGACCTACGAGCAGTACTTC
j_call: TRBJ2-7; d_call: TRBD2; v_call: TRBV18; clone_size: NA; cdr3_aa: CASSLTGTSGGEQYF; cdr3_nt: TGTGCCAGCTCACTTACCGGGACTAGCGGCGGGGAGCAGTACTTC
j_call: TRBJ1-1; d_call: NA; v_call: TRBV7-9; clone_size: few; cdr3_aa: CASSLNTDTEAFF; cdr3_nt: TGTGCCAGCAGCTTAAACACAGACACTGAAGCTTTCTTT
j_call: TRBJ2-2; d_call: NA; v_call: TRBV4-3; clone_size: NA; cdr3_aa: CASTGRTGELFF; cdr3_nt: TGCGCCAGCACAGGGCGCACCGGGGAGCTGTTTTTT
j_call: TRBJ2-2; d_call: TRBD1; v_call: TRBV28; clone_size: NA; cdr3_aa: CASSRPDRVTGELFF; cdr3_nt: TGTGCCAGCAGCCGCCCAGACAGGGTCACCGGGGAGCTGTTTTTT
j_call: TRBJ1-1; d_call: TRBD1; v_call: TRBV28; clone_size: NA; cdr3_aa: CATGNWGQRAFF; cdr3_nt: TGTGCCACCGGAAACTGGGGACAGCGGGCTTTCTTT
j_call: TRBJ1-2; d_call: TRBD1; v_call: TRBV6-5; clone_size: NA; cdr3_aa: CASSSGTARVYTF; cdr3_nt: TGTGCCAGCAGTTCCGGGACAGCCCGAGTCTACACCTTC
j_call: TRBJ2-3; d_call: NA; v_call: TRBV19; clone_size: NA; cdr3_aa: CASSPQGLGISRGTDTQYF; cdr3_nt: TGTGCCAGTAGTCCGCAAGGACTCGGAATCTCCAGAGGCACAGATACGCAGTATTTT
j_call: TRBJ2-7; d_call: NA; v_call: TRBV28; clone_size: NA; cdr3_aa: CATISYYEQYF; cdr3_nt: TGTGCCACTATTTCGTACTACGAGCAGTACTTC
j_call: TRBJ2-5; d_call: TRBD2; v_call: TRBV5-1; clone_size: NA; cdr3_aa: CASSAGGQETQYF; cdr3_nt: TGCGCCAGCAGCGCGGGGGGACAAGAGACCCAGTACTTC
j_call: TRBJ2-3; d_call: TRBD2; v_call: TRBV27; clone_size: NA; cdr3_aa: CATTGGQGDTQYF; cdr3_nt: TGTGCCACCACGGGGGGGCAGGGAGATACGCAGTATTTT
j_call: TRBJ2-1; d_call: TRBD1; v_call: TRBV7-9; clone_size: NA; cdr3_aa: CASSPGTGRTDEQFF; cdr3_nt: TGTGCCAGCAGCCCCGGGACAGGGAGGACCGATGAGCAGTTCTTC
j_call: TRBJ2-1; d_call: NA; v_call: TRBV20-1; clone_size: NA; cdr3_aa: CSAASDNEQFF; cdr3_nt: TGCAGTGCTGCTAGCGACAATGAGCAGTTCTTC
j_call: TRBJ2-7; d_call: TRBD2; v_call: TRBV7-6; clone_size: NA; cdr3_aa: CASSPGLAGGYEQYF; cdr3_nt: TGTGCCAGCAGCCCGGGACTAGCGGGGGGCTACGAGCAGTACTTC
j_call: TRBJ2-7; d_call: TRBD1; v_call: TRBV9; clone_size: NA; cdr3_aa: CASSVVGTASRYEQYF; cdr3_nt: TGTGCCAGCAGCGTAGTCGGGACAGCCTCCCGCTACGAGCAGTACTTC
j_call: TRBJ1-6; d_call: TRBD1; v_call: TRBV29-1; clone_size: NA; cdr3_aa: CSVQGGGSPLHF; cdr3_nt: TGCAGCGTTCAGGGGGGTGGCTCACCCCTCCACTTT
j_call: TRBJ2-2; d_call: NA; v_call: TRBV5-6; clone_size: NA; cdr3_aa: CASSLSGALWGPGELFF; cdr3_nt: TGTGCCAGCAGCTTGTCCGGAGCACTTTGGGGCCCCGGGGAGCTGTTTTTT
j_call: TRBJ1-2; d_call: NA; v_call: TRBV7-9; clone_size: few; cdr3_aa: CASGQGWYGYTF; cdr3_nt: TGTGCCAGCGGCCAGGGTTGGTATGGCTACACCTTC
j_call: TRBJ2-3; d_call: TRBD2; v_call: TRBV7-2; clone_size: few; cdr3_aa: CASSLGLALDTQYF; cdr3_nt: TGTGCCAGCAGCTTGGGACTAGCGTTAGATACGCAGTATTTT